The 12 T cell receptor beta chains in this list originate from one sample, sequenced in a study of blood T cell repertoires in COVID-19. Assay used: immunoSEQ multiplex PCR; TCRdb lists only in-frame clones, some missing. The repertoire includes 250,000 to 300,000 clones, roughly 90% of them detected once, and roughly 2.2% sits in the top ten. The sequencing input was peripheral blood. The receptors were gathered from a man aged 50-60 years with acute or convalescent COVID-19.

This clone turned up a few times. This chain joins TRBV3-1 (or the pseudogene TRBV3-2) and TRBJ2-3, with D uncertain. The ends were cut back, 0 bases at V and 2 bases at J, with 9 bases in the middle. This CDR3 comprises 15 residues. The germline V gene encodes CDR1 LGHDT and CDR2 YNNKEL (reference sequence). CDR3 sequence (DNA): TGTGCCAGCAGCCAAGATTGGCCGCCCACAGATACGCAGTATTTT. Translated: CASSQDWPPTDTQYF.

This chain links TRBV19 with TRBJ1-5, with TRBD1 as a possible D gene (5 bases). The CDR3 runs 17 residues. Germline loops: CDR1 LNHDA, CDR2 SQIVND (reference sequence). V lost 3 bases and J 0 bases, leaving 15 bases between the germline ends. The CDR3 spells CASSIAQGGISNQPQHF. CDR3 sequence (DNA): TGTGCCAGTAGTATCGCCCAGGGCGGGATTAGCAATCAGCCCCAGCATTTT.

The chain employs TRBV6-5 and TRBJ1-1; D gene ambiguous. CDR1 and CDR2 from the germline V gene are MNHEY and SVGAGI. The CDR3 consists of 14 residues. V dropped 4 bases and J dropped 4 bases, with 13 bases sitting between them. The CDR3 DNA reads as TGTGCCAGCAGTTCATACCAACGGGGCACTGAAGCTTTCTTT. It encodes CASSSYQRGTEAFF.

V gene TRBV11-3 combines with J gene TRBJ2-1; the match to TRBD2 covers 11 bases. CDR3 length equals 18 residues. V lost 3 bases, J lost 12 bases, and 19 bases stayed unmatched. Germline V gene data show CDR1 as SGHNT and CDR2 as YENEEA. CDR3 DNA: TGTGCCAGCAGCTTTGGGTCCCCCGATAGCGGGGGGGGTGCTGGGCAGTTCTTC. Translated: CASSFGSPDSGGGAGQFF.

This clone was counted a single time. The chain recombines TRBV3-1 (or the pseudogene TRBV3-2) with TRBJ2-5; 10 nucleotides line up with TRBD2. V dropped 4 bases and J dropped 5; count of bases not matched to a gene: 1. The CDR3 extends over 13 amino acids. Germline lookup yields CDR1 LGHDT and CDR2 YNNKEL (reference sequence). The CDR3 is CASSLAGGETQYF. The CDR3 DNA follows: TGTGCCAGCAGCCTAGCGGGGGGCGAGACCCAGTACTTC.

The genes are TRBV5-1 and TRBJ1-2; D gene unclear. The CDR3 has 15 amino acids. Germline V gene sequence: CDR1 SGHRS, CDR2 YFSETQ. The ends were cut back, 0 bases at V and 4 bases at J, with 13 bases in the middle. The CDR3 nucleotides are TGCGCCAGCAGCTTGGTCCCCGGGTCGATCTATGGCTACACCTTC. Residues: CASSLVPGSIYGYTF.

This clone occurred once. V gene TRBV9 combines with J gene TRBJ2-5; no firm D call. The V end was cut by 3 bases, the J end by 4 bases, with 10 bases between. Looked up from germline, CDR1 is SGDLS and CDR2 is YYNGEE. The CDR3 length is 13 residues. The CDR3 coding sequence is TGTGCCAGCAGCGCCCCCCCCCTAGAGACCCAGTACTTC. Protein: CASSAPPLETQYF.

The rearrangement uses TRBV30 and TRBJ2-2, with D tentatively TRBD2 (6 bases). Germline CDR1 GTSNPN, CDR2 SVGIG (reference sequence). The CDR3 consists of 13 residues. Trimming removed 0 bases from V and 7 bases from J, with 9 bases in between. CDR3 coding DNA: TGTGCCTGGAGTGTAGAGGAGGGCGGGGAGCTGTTTTTT. Protein: CAWSVEEGGELFF.

The chain uses TRBV5-6 and TRBJ2-1; maybe TRBD2 (5 bases). V lost 4 bases to trimming and J lost 2 bases, with 22 bases between them. The CDR3 is made up of 18 amino acids. Per the germline V gene, CDR1 is SGHDT and CDR2 is YYEEEE. As DNA, the CDR3 is TGTGCCAGCAGCGTCCCCACCGGACTGCCGTCGCCCTACAATGAGCAGTTCTTC. It encodes CASSVPTGLPSPYNEQFF.

The chain is built from TRBV2 and TRBJ2-6, with a weak D call TRBD2 (6 bases). This CDR3 contains 14 residues. CDR1 is SNHLY and CDR2 is FYNNEI in the germline V gene. V lost 6 bases to trimming and J lost 2 bases, with 8 bases between them. CDR3 region: CASSGSTGANVLTF. CDR3 bases: TGTGCCAGCAGCGGGAGCACTGGGGCCAACGTCCTGACTTTC.

The V gene is TRBV29-1, the J gene TRBJ2-1; TRBD1 is a possible D gene (6 bases). V was trimmed by 4 bases and J by 7 bases, leaving 14 bases between them. The length of the CDR3 is 13 residues. CDR1 is SQVTM and CDR2 is ANQGSEA in the germline V gene. CDR3 amino acids: CSVGAGAANEQFF. In DNA form, the CDR3 reads TGCAGCGTTGGGGCAGGGGCAGCAAATGAGCAGTTCTTC.

DNA for the CDR3: TGTGCCAGCTCACCACCGCCTGGCCAGGGTCGGTATGGCTACACCTTC. Protein product: CASSPPPGQGRYGYTF. V and J are TRBV18 and TRBJ1-2; D might be TRBD1 (5 bases). The ends were cut back, 0 bases at V and 5 bases at J, with 16 bases in the middle. CDR1 KGHSH and CDR2 LQKENI come from the germline V gene. The CDR3 is 16 amino acids.